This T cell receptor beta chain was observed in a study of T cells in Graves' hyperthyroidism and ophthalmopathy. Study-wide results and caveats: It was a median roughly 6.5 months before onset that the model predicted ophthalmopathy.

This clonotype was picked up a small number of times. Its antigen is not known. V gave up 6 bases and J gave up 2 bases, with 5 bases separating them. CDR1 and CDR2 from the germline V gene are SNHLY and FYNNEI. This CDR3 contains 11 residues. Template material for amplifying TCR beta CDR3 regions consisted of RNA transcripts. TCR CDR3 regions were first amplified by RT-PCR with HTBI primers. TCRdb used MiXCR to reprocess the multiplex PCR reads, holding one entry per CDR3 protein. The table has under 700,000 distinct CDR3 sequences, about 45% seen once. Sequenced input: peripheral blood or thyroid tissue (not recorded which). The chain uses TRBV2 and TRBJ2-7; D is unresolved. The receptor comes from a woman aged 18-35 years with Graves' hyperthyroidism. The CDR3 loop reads CASRGPYEQYF. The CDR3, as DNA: TGTGCCAGCAGGGGCCCCTACGAGCAGTACTTC.